This TCR beta chain was recovered during a study of blood T cell repertoires in COVID-19. Clones were read by immunoSEQ multiplex PCR, and TCRdb kept only the in-frame ones, dropping some. The table has around 200,000 clones, around nine tenths seen once. Germline-derived CDR1 and CDR2 are SGHTA and FQGNSA. CDR3 size: 13 residues. Trimming cost V 5 bases and J 6 bases, with 14 bases left between them. The sequenced material came from peripheral blood. The sequence derives from a man aged 35 to 55 with active or convalescent COVID-19. This chain joins TRBV7-2 and TRBJ2-7; D possibly corresponds to TRBD2 (5 bases). This CDR3 is CASSPGVTSEQYF. CDR3 nucleotide sequence: TGTGCCAGCAGCCCAGGAGTTACTAGCGAGCAGTACTTC. The complete variable domain, with remaining parts taken from reference TRBV7-2 and TRBJ2-7, reads GAGVSQSPSNKVTEKGKDVELRCDPISGHTALYWYRQSLGQGLEFLIYFQGNSAPDKSGLPSDRFSAERTGGSVSTLTIQRTQQEDSAVYLCASSPGVTSEQYFGPGTRLTVT.